This T cell receptor beta chain was recovered during a study of CD8 T cells in ankylosing spondylitis. It was by quantitative 5'-RACE with molecular barcodes that TCR beta libraries were made. Via MiXCR, TCRdb re-called the 5' RACE reads, giving one row per CDR3 protein. The table includes a few hundred thousand distinct CDR3 sequences, roughly 10% detected once. Per germline, CDR1 SGHRS and CDR2 YFSETQ. The CDR3 covers 14 residues. V was clipped by 1 base and J by 4 bases, with 9 bases between them. Study-wide findings and caveats: Researchers reportedly found disease-linked clones significantly enriched in matched ankylosing spondylitis synovial fluid. It appeared that ankylosing spondylitis blood was characterized by a TCR beta motif of several highly homologous variants. A subset of motif variants has previously been described in the synovial fluid and blood of reactive arthritis.

This clonotype has ten or more counts. Its matching antigen is unknown. This receptor was taken from a female donor with ankylosing spondylitis or in good health (not recorded which). The source material was blood, either unsorted or a sorted T cell fraction (not recorded which). This rearrangement joins TRBV5-1 to TRBJ1-3; possibly TRBD1 for D (5 bases). The CDR3 is CASSLLGDGNTIYF. The CDR3 DNA reads as TGCGCCAGCAGCTTGTTAGGGGACGGAAACACCATATATTTT.